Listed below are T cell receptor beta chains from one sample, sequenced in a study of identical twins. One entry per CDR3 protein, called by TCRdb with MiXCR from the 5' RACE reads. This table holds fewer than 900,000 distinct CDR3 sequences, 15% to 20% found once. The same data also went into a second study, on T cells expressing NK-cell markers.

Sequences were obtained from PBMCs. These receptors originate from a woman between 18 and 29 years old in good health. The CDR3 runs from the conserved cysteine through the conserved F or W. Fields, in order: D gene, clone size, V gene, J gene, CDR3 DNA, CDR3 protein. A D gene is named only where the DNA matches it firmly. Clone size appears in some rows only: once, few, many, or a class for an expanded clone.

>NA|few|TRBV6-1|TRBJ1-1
TGTGCCAGCAGTGAAGCGCCGAACAGGGCAGCTTTCTTT
CASSEAPNRAAFF
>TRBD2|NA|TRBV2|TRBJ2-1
TGTGCCAGCATTCAAGAGCGGGGGGGCGGCAATGAGCAGTTCTTC
CASIQERGGGNEQFF
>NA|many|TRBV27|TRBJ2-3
TGTGCCAGCAGGGGGGTGTTTAGCACAGATACGCAGTATTTT
CASRGVFSTDTQYF
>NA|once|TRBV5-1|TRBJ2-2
TGCGCCAGCAGCCACTCCGGGACTCCCAACACCGGGGAGCTGTTTTTT
CASSHSGTPNTGELFF
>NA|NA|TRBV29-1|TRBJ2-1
TGCAGCGTCCTGCCGGGACTTATAGTTGGGGAGCAGTTCTTC
CSVLPGLIVGEQFF
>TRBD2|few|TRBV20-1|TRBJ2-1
TGCAGTGCCGAGGGGTCTAGCGGGAACTACAATGAGCAGTTCTTC
CSAEGSSGNYNEQFF
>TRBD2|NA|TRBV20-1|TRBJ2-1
TGCAGTGCCCCTCGGGGGGTGGCCTACAATGAGCAGTTCTTC
CSAPRGVAYNEQFF
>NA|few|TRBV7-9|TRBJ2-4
TGTGCCAGCAGCCCCCGGAGGACCGGGATAGCCAAAAACATTCAGTACTTC
CASSPRRTGIAKNIQYF
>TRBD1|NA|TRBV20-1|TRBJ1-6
TGCAGTGCTCGTCCAGGGGGCACCGACGGATCACCCCTCCACTTT
CSARPGGTDGSPLHF
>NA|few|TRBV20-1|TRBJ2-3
TGCAGTGCGCAGAGAGCGGGTGGCGGGGATACGCAGTATTTT
CSAQRAGGGDTQYF